This TCR beta chain originates from a study of blood T cell repertoires in COVID-19. Across the whole study: Researchers got acute and convalescent COVID-19 samples from the United States, Italy and Spain.

The CDR3 runs to 14 residues. CDR1 and CDR2 (germline): SGHDN, FVKESK. V was pared by 1 base and J by 5 bases, with 11 bases between. Libraries were prepared by immunoSEQ multiplex PCR; TCRdb keeps only in-frame clonotypes and omits some of them. Among around 250,000 clones, around 90% were seen once, and the ten largest hold about 4%. The study drew participants aged about 18 to 95 years from roughly 25 US areas. Which cohort a participant joined came from the clinical history participants gave. Sample: PBMCs or T cells enriched from blood (not recorded which). This clonotype originated in a woman aged 25-40 years with acute COVID-19. The chain employs TRBV14 and TRBJ1-2, with D maybe TRBD1 (5 bases). CDR3 coding DNA: TGTGCCAGCAGCCAAGTCCAGGCAGGGTATGGCTACACCTTC. This encodes CASSQVQAGYGYTF.